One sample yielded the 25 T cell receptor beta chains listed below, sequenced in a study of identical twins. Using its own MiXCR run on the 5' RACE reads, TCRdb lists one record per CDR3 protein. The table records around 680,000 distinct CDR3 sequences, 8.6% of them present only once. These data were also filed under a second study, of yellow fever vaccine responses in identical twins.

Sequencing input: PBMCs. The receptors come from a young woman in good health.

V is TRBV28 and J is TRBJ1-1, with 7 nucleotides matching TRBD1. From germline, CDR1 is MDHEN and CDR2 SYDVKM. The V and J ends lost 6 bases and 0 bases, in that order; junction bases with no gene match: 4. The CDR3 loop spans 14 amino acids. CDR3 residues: CASRTTGLNTEAFF. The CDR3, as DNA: TGTGCCAGCAGGACGACAGGGCTGAACACTGAAGCTTTCTTT.

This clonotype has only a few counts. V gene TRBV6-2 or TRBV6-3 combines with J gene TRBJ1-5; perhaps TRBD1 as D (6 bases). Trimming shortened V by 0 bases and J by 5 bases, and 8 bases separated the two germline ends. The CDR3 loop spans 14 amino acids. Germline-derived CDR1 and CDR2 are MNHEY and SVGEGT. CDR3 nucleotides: TGTGCCAGCAGTTACTCCGGGGGCTATCAGCCCCAGCATTTT. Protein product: CASSYSGGYQPQHF.

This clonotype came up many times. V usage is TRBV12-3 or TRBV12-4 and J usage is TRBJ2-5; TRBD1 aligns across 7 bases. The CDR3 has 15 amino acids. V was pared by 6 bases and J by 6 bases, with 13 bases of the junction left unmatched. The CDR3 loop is CASRSTGDSQKTQYF. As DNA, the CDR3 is TGTGCCAGCAGATCAACCGGGGACAGCCAGAAGACCCAGTACTTC.

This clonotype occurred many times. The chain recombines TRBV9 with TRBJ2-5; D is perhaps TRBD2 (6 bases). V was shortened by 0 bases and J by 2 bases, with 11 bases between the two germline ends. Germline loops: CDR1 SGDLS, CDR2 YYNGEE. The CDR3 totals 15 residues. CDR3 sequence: CASSVAAGRQETQYF. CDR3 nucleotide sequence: TGTGCCAGCAGCGTAGCTGCGGGGCGTCAAGAGACCCAGTACTTC.

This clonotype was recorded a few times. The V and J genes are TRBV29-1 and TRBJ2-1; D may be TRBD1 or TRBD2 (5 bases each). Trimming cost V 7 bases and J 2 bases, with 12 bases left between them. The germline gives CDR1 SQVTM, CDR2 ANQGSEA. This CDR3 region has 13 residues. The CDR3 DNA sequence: TGCAGCGCCCGGGACGTGACCTACAATGAGCAGTTCTTC. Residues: CSARDVTYNEQFF.

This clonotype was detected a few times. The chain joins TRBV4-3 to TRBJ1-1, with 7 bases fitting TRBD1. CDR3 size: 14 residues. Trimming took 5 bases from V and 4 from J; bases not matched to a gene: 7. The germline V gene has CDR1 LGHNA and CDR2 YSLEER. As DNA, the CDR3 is TGCGCCAGCAGCGTAGACAGGGCAAGCACTGAAGCTTTCTTT. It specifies CASSVDRASTEAFF.

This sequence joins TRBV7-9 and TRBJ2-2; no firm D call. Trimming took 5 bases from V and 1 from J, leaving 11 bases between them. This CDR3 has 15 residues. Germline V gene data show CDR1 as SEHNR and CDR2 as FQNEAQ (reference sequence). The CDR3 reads CASSARNGNTGELFF. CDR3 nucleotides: TGTGCCAGCAGCGCGAGAAACGGGAACACCGGGGAGCTGTTTTTT.

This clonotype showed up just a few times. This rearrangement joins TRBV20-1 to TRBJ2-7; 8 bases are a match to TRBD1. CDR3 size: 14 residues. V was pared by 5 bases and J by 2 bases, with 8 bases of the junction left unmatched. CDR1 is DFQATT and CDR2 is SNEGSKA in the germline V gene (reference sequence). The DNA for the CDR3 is TGCAGTGCTGTGACTCGGGACAGGCCCTACGAGCAGTACTTC. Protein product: CSAVTRDRPYEQYF.

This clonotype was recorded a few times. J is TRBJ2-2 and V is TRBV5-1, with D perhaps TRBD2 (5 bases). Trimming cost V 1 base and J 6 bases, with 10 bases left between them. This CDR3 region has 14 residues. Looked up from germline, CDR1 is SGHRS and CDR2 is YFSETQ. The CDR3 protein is CASSLSAGAGELFF. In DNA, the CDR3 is TGCGCCAGCAGCTTGTCGGCGGGTGCCGGGGAGCTGTTTTTT.

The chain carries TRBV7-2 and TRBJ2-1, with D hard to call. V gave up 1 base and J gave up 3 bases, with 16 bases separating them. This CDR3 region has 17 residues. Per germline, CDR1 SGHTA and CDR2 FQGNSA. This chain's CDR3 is CASSLVALLNNYNEQFF. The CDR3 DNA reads TGTGCCAGCAGCTTAGTTGCGCTCCTCAATAACTACAATGAGCAGTTCTTC.

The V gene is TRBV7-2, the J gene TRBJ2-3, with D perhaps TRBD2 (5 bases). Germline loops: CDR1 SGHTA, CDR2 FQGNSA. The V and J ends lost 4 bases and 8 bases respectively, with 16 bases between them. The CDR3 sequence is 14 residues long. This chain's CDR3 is CASSSGWEHGTQYF. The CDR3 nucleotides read TGTGCCAGCAGCTCGGGATGGGAGCACGGTACGCAGTATTTT.

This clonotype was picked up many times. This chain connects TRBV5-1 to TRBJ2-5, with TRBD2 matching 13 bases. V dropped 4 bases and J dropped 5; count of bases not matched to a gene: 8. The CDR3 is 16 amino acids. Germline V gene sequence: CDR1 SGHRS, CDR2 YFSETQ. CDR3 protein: CASSPMTSGGLETQYF. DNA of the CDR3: TGCGCCAGCAGCCCAATGACTAGCGGGGGGCTGGAGACCCAGTACTTC.

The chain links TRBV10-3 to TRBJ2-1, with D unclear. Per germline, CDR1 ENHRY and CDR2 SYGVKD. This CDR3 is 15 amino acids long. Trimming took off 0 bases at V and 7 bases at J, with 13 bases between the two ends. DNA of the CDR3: TGTGCCATCAGTGAGTCCGCTTCCGCTCAGAATGAGCAGTTCTTC. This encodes CAISESASAQNEQFF.

The CDR3 region has the DNA TGTGCCAGCAGTCCCGGGACTAGTGGTGATACGCAGTATTTT. Its protein is CASSPGTSGDTQYF. The chain links TRBV6-1 to TRBJ2-3; TRBD2 matches 8 bases. The CDR3 runs to 14 residues. Per germline, CDR1 MNHNS and CDR2 SASEGT. Trimming at V came to 5 bases and at J to 6 bases, leaving 7 bases not matched to a gene.

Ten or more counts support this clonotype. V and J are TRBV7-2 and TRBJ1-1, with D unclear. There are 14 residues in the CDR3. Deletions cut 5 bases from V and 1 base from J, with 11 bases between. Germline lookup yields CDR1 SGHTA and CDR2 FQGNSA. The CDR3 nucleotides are TGTGCCAGCAGCACCACCGGGCCGAACACTGAAGCTTTCTTT. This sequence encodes CASSTTGPNTEAFF.

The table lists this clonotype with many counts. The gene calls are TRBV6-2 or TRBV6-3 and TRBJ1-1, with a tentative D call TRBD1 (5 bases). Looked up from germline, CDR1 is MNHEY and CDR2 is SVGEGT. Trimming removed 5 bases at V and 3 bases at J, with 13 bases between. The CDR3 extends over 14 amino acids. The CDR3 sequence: CASSNGGADTEAFF. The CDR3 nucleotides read TGTGCCAGCAGTAATGGGGGAGCAGACACTGAAGCTTTCTTT.

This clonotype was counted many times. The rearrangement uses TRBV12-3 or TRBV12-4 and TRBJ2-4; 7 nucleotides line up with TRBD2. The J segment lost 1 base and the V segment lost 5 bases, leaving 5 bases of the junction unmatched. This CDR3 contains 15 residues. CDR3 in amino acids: CASSQGLRAKNIQYF. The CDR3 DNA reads TGTGCCAGCAGTCAGGGACTACGCGCCAAAAACATTCAGTACTTC.

Here the CDR3 DNA reads TGTGCCATCAGCGGCCCGGGGGGCGAGAGCACAGATACGCAGTATTTT. It translates to CAISGPGGESTDTQYF. This chain uses TRBV10-3 with TRBJ2-3; a possible D gene is TRBD2 (7 bases). The CDR3 sequence is 16 residues long. V was cut by 6 bases and J by 0 bases, with 16 bases left in between. Germline V gene data show CDR1 as ENHRY and CDR2 as SYGVKD.

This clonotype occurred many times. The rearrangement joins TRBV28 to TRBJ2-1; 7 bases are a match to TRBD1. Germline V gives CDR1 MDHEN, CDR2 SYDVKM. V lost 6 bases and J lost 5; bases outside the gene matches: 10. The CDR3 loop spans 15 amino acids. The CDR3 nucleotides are TGTGCCAGCAGCTATACAGGGGCAGGGAACAATGAGCAGTTCTTC. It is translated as CASSYTGAGNNEQFF.

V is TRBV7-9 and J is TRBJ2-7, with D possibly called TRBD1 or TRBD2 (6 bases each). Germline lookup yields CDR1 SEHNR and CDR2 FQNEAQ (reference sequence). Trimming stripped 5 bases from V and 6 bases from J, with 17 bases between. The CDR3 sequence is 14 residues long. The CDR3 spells CASSPGGQGIEQYF. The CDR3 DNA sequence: TGTGCCAGCAGCCCTGGGGGGCAGGGCATCGAGCAGTACTTC.

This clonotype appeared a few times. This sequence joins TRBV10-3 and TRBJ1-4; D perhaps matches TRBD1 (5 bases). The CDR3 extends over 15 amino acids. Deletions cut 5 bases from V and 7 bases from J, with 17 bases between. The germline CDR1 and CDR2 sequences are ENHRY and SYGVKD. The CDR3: CAISTIGGVGEKLFF. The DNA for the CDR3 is TGTGCCATCAGTACAATTGGGGGAGTGGGTGAAAAACTGTTTTTT.

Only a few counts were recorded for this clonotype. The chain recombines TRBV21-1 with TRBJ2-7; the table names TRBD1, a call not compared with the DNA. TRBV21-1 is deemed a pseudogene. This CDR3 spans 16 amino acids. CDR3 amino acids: CASSSCPDRGNYEQYF. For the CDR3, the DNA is TGTGCCAGCAGCTCTTGCCCCGACAGGGGAAATTACGAGCAGTACTTC.

CDR3 nucleotides: TGTGCCTGGGGGACTAGTATGTCTGTCGGTACGCAGTATTTT. Amino acids: CAWGTSMSVGTQYF. The rearrangement joins TRBV30 to TRBJ2-3, with TRBD2 identical over 8 bases. The germline V gene has CDR1 GTSNPN and CDR2 SVGIG (reference sequence). CDR3 length: 14 amino acids. J was trimmed by 8 bases and V by 5 bases; bases with no gene match: 12.

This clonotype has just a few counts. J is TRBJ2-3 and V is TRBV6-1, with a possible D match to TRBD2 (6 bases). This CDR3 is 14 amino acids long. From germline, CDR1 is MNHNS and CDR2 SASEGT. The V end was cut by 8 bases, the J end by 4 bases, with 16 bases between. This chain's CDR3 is CASRGNLIADTQYF. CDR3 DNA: TGTGCCAGCCGGGGGAACTTAATTGCAGATACGCAGTATTTT.

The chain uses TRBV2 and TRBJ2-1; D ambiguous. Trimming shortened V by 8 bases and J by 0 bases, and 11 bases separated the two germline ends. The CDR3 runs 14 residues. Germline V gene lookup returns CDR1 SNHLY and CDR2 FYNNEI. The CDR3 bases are TGTGCCAGCGAACTCCCAAGCTCCTACAATGAGCAGTTCTTC. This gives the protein CASELPSSYNEQFF. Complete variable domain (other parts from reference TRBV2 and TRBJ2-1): EPEVTQTPSHQVTQMGQEVILRCVPISNHLYFYWYRQILGQKVEFLVSFYNNEISEKSEIFDDQFSVERPDGSNFTLKIRSTKLEDSAMYFCASELPSSYNEQFFGPGTRLTVL.